The clone carrying this T cell receptor beta chain was counted between two and nine times. Its antigen is currently unknown. Per the germline V gene, CDR1 is SGHVS and CDR2 is FNYEAQ. Trimming removed 2 bases from V and 5 bases from J; junction bases left unmatched: 9. This CDR3 spans 16 amino acids. The data belong to a study of T cell repertoires in cytomegalovirus infection. Study-wide background: Indications came from public TCR beta signatures; they pointed to CMV infection and to a matching HLA type.

TCRdb re-analysed the reads in MiXCR, keeping a single row per CDR3 protein. The sample holds about 890,000 distinct CDR3 sequences, roughly a third seen once. The receptor comes from a human donor in good health (CMV status not recorded). Some clones in this sample may be carry-over from other donors' samples. This specimen was cultured CD8+ T cells from PBMCs, taken from culture after CMV antigen stimulation. The chain employs TRBV7-6 and TRBJ2-1; 7 nucleotides line up with TRBD2. DNA of the CDR3: TGTGCCAGCAGCTTATTCCCTCTAAGCGGGAACAATGAGCAGTTCTTC. Protein sequence: CASSLFPLSGNNEQFF. The full variable domain, with the rest looked up from reference TRBV7-6 and TRBJ2-1, is GAGVSQSPRYKVTKRGQDVALRCDPISGHVSLYWYRQALGQGPEFLTYFNYEAQQDKSGLPNDRFSAERPEGSISTLTIQRTEQRDSAMYRCASSLFPLSGNNEQFFGPGTRLTVL.